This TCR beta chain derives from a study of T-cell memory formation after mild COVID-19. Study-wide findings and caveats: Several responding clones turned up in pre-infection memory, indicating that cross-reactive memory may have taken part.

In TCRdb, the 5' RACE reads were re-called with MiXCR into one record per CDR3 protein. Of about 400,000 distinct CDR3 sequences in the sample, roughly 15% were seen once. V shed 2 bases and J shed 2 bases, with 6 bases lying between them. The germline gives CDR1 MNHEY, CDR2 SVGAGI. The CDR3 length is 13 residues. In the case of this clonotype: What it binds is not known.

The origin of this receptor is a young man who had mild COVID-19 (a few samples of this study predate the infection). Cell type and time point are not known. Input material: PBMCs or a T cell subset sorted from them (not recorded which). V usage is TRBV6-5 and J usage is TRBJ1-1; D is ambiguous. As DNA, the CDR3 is TGTGCCAGCAGTTACAGGATCAACACTGAAGCTTTCTTT. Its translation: CASSYRINTEAFF.